This T cell receptor beta chain was sequenced for a study of CD8+CD57+ T cells in acquired aplastic anemia. Across the study: DNA from sorted CD4+ and CD8+ cells averaged about 3.2 ug. Overall study results and limits: Some 30 was the count of CD8+ CDR3 sequences that patients shared with controls.

It was patients with CD8+CD57+ cell expansion by flow cytometry who were chosen for sequencing. Every patient presented with severe acquired aplastic anemia. Blood samples were obtained from patients who had received no prior therapy. On this clonotype: As yet, its antigen is unknown. The germline gene is not matched at one end of the junction; a read error may be the cause.

Researchers used genomic DNA as the template to profile TCR beta VDJ and CDR3. TCRdb redid the calling of the reads with MiXCR, one entry per CDR3 protein. The table lists under 200,000 distinct CDR3 sequences, around half of them singletons, with approximately 9.4% in the top ten. Per germline, CDR1 MNHEY and CDR2 SMNVEV (reference sequence). The CDR3 consists of 11 residues. The specimen sequenced was sorted CD4+, CD8+, or CD8+CD57+ T cells (not recorded which) from PBMCs. The receptor was derived from a human donor with aplastic anemia. The chain uses TRBV27 and TRBJ1-1, with D perhaps matching TRBD1 (5 bases). DNA for the CDR3: TGTGCCGGCAGTTCCGAGGGGAAGGCTTTCTTT. It is translated as CAGSSEGKAFF.